A single sample is the source of the 28 T cell receptor beta chains below, sequenced in a study of shared clonotypes between healthy human individuals. Measured with immunoSEQ multiplex PCR; TCRdb has only the in-frame clones, and not every one. The sample contains some 700,000 clones, 80% to 95% of which appear only once. Sequenced material: memory CD8+ T cells from PBMCs. Subset in this sample: CD45RO+ cells pooled with CCR7-negative TemRA cells. The receptors come from a young man in good health. Some clones in this sample may be carry-over from other donors' samples.

The chain uses TRBV27 and TRBJ2-7; TRBD2 aligns across 7 bases. Per germline, CDR1 MNHEY and CDR2 SMNVEV (reference sequence). The CDR3 is 13 residues long. The trim removed 8 bases at V and 2 bases at J, leaving 6 bases unmatched. CDR3 amino acids: CASGLGRTYEQYF. The CDR3, as DNA: TGTGCCAGCGGACTAGGGAGGACCTACGAGCAGTACTTC.

Here the CDR3 DNA reads TGTGCCAGCAGCTTAGATGGGATGGCGGGAGGCAATGAGCAGTTCTTC. Protein sequence: CASSLDGMAGGNEQFF. This sequence joins TRBV7-9 and TRBJ2-1; 8 nucleotides align to TRBD2. This CDR3 comprises 16 residues. Germline CDR1 is SEHNR and CDR2 is FQNEAQ (reference sequence). With 1 base clipped from V and 6 bases from J, the junction kept 8 bases outside the gene matches.

This clone came up once. The chain links TRBV6-5 to TRBJ2-7; TRBD2 agrees at 7 bases. The CDR3 is 14 residues long. The V gene end was trimmed by 11 bases and the J gene end by 7 bases; junction bases not matched to a gene: 17. The germline gives CDR1 MNHEY, CDR2 SVGAGI. The CDR3 DNA sequence: TGTGCCGCGGGTCGGGCTAGCGGAACGAAAGAGCAGTACTTC. This sequence encodes CAAGRASGTKEQYF.

V is TRBV19 and J is TRBJ2-1, with TRBD1 matching 8 bases. This CDR3 contains 14 residues. Germline CDR1 and CDR2: LNHDA and SQIVND (reference sequence). J lost 7 bases, V lost 6 bases, and 8 bases had no gene match. The chain's CDR3 is CASRSTGAQNEQFF. The CDR3 bases are TGTGCCAGTAGGTCGACAGGGGCACAGAATGAGCAGTTCTTC. Filled out from reference TRBV19 and TRBJ2-1, the complete variable domain reads DGGITQSPKYLFRKEGQNVTLSCEQNLNHDAMYWYRQDPGQGLRLIYYSQIVNDFQKGDIAEGYSVSREKKESFPLTVTSAQKNPTAFYLCASRSTGAQNEQFFGPGTRLTVL.

The chain recombines TRBV27 with TRBJ1-6; 9 bases match TRBD1. Germline values: CDR1 MNHEY, CDR2 SMNVEV (reference sequence). This CDR3 contains 15 residues. J lost 6 bases, V lost 4 bases, and 4 bases had no gene match. CDR3 region: CASSYGQGFNSPLHF. The CDR3 DNA reads as TGTGCCAGCAGTTACGGACAGGGGTTTAATTCACCCCTCCACTTT.

This clone was observed once. The rearrangement joins TRBV9 to TRBJ2-1, with 8 bases identical to TRBD2. Germline V gives CDR1 SGDLS, CDR2 YYNGEE. The CDR3 is made up of 18 amino acids. J lost 0 bases, V lost 0 bases, and 8 bases had no gene match. The CDR3 DNA sequence: TGTGCCAGCAGCGTAGGCCCGGGACTAGTGAGCTCCTACAATGAGCAGTTCTTC. It codes for CASSVGPGLVSSYNEQFF.

The CDR3 region is CASSVDGTGEVEAFF. The CDR3, as DNA: TGTGCCAGCAGTGTAGACGGGACAGGTGAGGTTGAAGCTTTCTTT. This chain uses TRBV28 with TRBJ1-1, with 8 bases lining up with TRBD1. Trimming took 5 bases from V and 7 from J; bases not matched to a gene: 12. The CDR3 contains 15 residues. Per germline, CDR1 MDHEN and CDR2 SYDVKM.

The V and J genes are TRBV28 and TRBJ2-3; D is undetermined. Trimming took off 6 bases at V and 2 bases at J, with 6 bases between the two ends. Germline CDR1 is MDHEN and CDR2 is SYDVKM. The CDR3 sequence is 12 residues long. CDR3 residues: CASRAYTDTQYF. In DNA, the CDR3 is TGTGCCAGCAGGGCCTACACAGATACGCAGTATTTT. Looking up the rest from reference TRBV28 and TRBJ2-3 gives the full variable domain: DVKVTQSSRYLVKRTGEKVFLECVQDMDHENMFWYRQDPGLGLRLIYFSYDVKMKEKGDIPEGYSVSREKKERFSLILESASTNQTSMYLCASRAYTDTQYFGPGTRLTVL.

This chain uses TRBV27 with TRBJ2-4, with 8 bases aligning to TRBD1. CDR1 and CDR2 (germline): MNHEY, SMNVEV (reference sequence). The CDR3 length is 13 residues. V shed 6 bases and J 9 bases; nucleotides not matched to a gene: 7. The CDR3 protein is CASSQTGAIIQYF. CDR3 DNA sequence: TGTGCCAGCAGCCAGACAGGGGCGATCATTCAGTACTTC.

This chain uses TRBV28 with TRBJ2-7, with 7 bases fitting TRBD1. Germline V lookup: CDR1 MDHEN, CDR2 SYDVKM. Trimming removed 8 bases from V and 0 bases from J; junction bases left unmatched: 7. CDR3 length: 14 residues. Written as DNA, the CDR3 is TGTGCCAGCGGATACAGGGGCCTCTCCTACGAGCAGTACTTC. Amino acid sequence: CASGYRGLSYEQYF. Full variable domain (outside the CDR3, taken from reference TRBV28 and TRBJ2-7): DVKVTQSSRYLVKRTGEKVFLECVQDMDHENMFWYRQDPGLGLRLIYFSYDVKMKEKGDIPEGYSVSREKKERFSLILESASTNQTSMYLCASGYRGLSYEQYFGPGTRLTVT.

This clone was counted many times. CDR3 bases: TGTGCCAGCACCGCCAGGGGCATGAACACTGAAGCTTTCTTT. It translates to CASTARGMNTEAFF. The rearrangement links TRBV6-5 to TRBJ1-1; a possible D gene is TRBD1 (6 bases). V lost 7 bases, J lost 0 bases, and 12 bases lay in between. This CDR3 contains 14 residues. Germline assignment: CDR1 MNHEY and CDR2 SVGAGI.

V is TRBV29-1 and J is TRBJ2-7; 13 bases line up with TRBD2. The CDR3 is 13 amino acids. Looked up from germline, CDR1 is SQVTM and CDR2 is ANQGSEA. This CDR3 is CSGGTSGISEQYF. CDR3 nucleotides: TGCAGTGGCGGGACTAGCGGGATTTCCGAGCAGTACTTC.

The chain employs TRBV9 and TRBJ1-1; D might be TRBD1 (5 bases). The CDR3 consists of 15 residues. Looked up from germline, CDR1 is SGDLS and CDR2 is YYNGEE. Trimming took off 3 bases at V and 3 bases at J, with 15 bases between the two ends. This CDR3 is CASSGGVGVDTEAFF. The CDR3 nucleotides read TGTGCCAGCAGCGGGGGCGTAGGGGTGGACACTGAAGCTTTCTTT.

V usage is TRBV28 and J usage is TRBJ1-3; 7 bases map to TRBD1. The CDR3 has 15 residues. The ends lost 1 base at V and 4 bases at J; junction bases unmatched: 4. CDR1 and CDR2 from the germline V gene are MDHEN and SYDVKM. The CDR3 coding sequence is TGTGCCAGCAGTTTATACAGGGGTGCCGGAAACACCATATATTTT. This encodes CASSLYRGAGNTIYF. The complete variable domain, with remaining parts taken from reference TRBV28 and TRBJ1-3, reads DVKVTQSSRYLVKRTGEKVFLECVQDMDHENMFWYRQDPGLGLRLIYFSYDVKMKEKGDIPEGYSVSREKKERFSLILESASTNQTSMYLCASSLYRGAGNTIYFGEGSWLTVV.

This chain uses TRBV6-5 with TRBJ2-1, with D possibly matching TRBD2 (5 bases). The germline V gene has CDR1 MNHEY and CDR2 SVGAGI. The germline V and J ends were trimmed by 3 bases and 4 bases, with 13 bases remaining between them. The CDR3 has 15 amino acids. The CDR3 bases are TGTGCCAGCAGTTATAGCGCAGCTCCATACAATGAGCAGTTCTTC. Translation gives CASSYSAAPYNEQFF.

This clone has just one count. The chain links TRBV5-6 to TRBJ1-1, with 9 positions matching TRBD1. The germline CDR1 and CDR2 sequences are SGHDT and YYEEEE. CDR3 length equals 17 residues. The V and J ends lost 5 bases and 2 bases, in that order; junction bases with no gene match: 13. The CDR3 bases are TGTGCCAGCAGAGTGGTGGCTACAGGGGGCGGAAACACTGAAGCTTTCTTT. Protein sequence: CASRVVATGGGNTEAFF.

The chain joins TRBV7-9 to TRBJ2-3, with D possibly being TRBD1 or TRBD2 (5 bases each). The CDR3 sequence is 18 residues long. Looked up from germline, CDR1 is SEHNR and CDR2 is FQNEAQ (reference sequence). Trimming cost V 2 bases and J 3 bases, with 21 bases left between them. As DNA, the CDR3 is TGTGCCAGCAGCTTACGGGAAGGACAAGCTAGGGGTACAGATACGCAGTATTTT. It yields the protein CASSLREGQARGTDTQYF. The full variable domain, rest sourced from reference TRBV7-9 and TRBJ2-3, is DTGVSQNPRHKITKRGQNVTFRCDPISEHNRLYWYRQTLGQGPEFLTYFQNEAQLEKSRLLSDRFSAERPKGSFSTLEIQRTEQGDSAMYLCASSLREGQARGTDTQYFGPGTRLTVL.

This clone was detected once. The V gene is TRBV18, the J gene TRBJ1-3, with 8 bases that match TRBD1. The CDR3 is made up of 18 amino acids. V shed 3 bases, J shed 3 bases, and the junction held 13 bases outside the gene matches. Germline V CDR1 and CDR2: KGHSH, LQKENI. The CDR3 loop reads CASSPDRRGLPGGNTIYF. CDR3 DNA: TGTGCCAGCTCACCCGACCGCAGGGGGCTTCCTGGTGGAAACACCATATATTTT. Drawing the rest from reference TRBV18 and TRBJ1-3, the complete variable domain is NAGVMQNPRHLVRRRGQEARLRCSPMKGHSHVYWYRQLPEEGLKFMVYLQKENIIDESGMPKERFSAEFPKEGPSILRIQQVVRGDSAAYFCASSPDRRGLPGGNTIYFGEGSWLTVV.

V is TRBV9 and J is TRBJ1-1, with D hard to call. CDR3 size: 13 residues. Per germline, CDR1 SGDLS and CDR2 YYNGEE. Trimming shortened V by 5 bases and J by 11 bases, and 19 bases separated the two germline ends. The CDR3 here is CASRGKEDPGAFF. The CDR3 DNA reads TGTGCCAGCAGGGGCAAAGAGGACCCTGGGGCTTTCTTT.

The CDR3 nucleotides are TGCGCCAGCAGCCACAGGAACCGTAACTATGGCTACACCTTC. Amino acid sequence: CASSHRNRNYGYTF. V and J are TRBV4-1 and TRBJ1-2; no reliable D call. CDR1 MGHRA and CDR2 YSYEKL come from the germline V gene. The CDR3 runs to 14 residues. V gave up 3 bases and J gave up 1 base, with 9 bases separating them.

The rearrangement links TRBV27 to TRBJ2-2; no clear D gene. The CDR3 covers 12 residues. Germline values: CDR1 MNHEY, CDR2 SMNVEV (reference sequence). V lost 11 bases, J lost 3 bases, and 10 bases lay in between. The CDR3 DNA reads TGTGCCGACATGCTTCACACCGGGGAGCTGTTTTTT. Protein sequence: CADMLHTGELFF.

The chain has TRBV21-1 and TRBJ1-1. TRBV21-1 is a pseudogene locus. The CDR3 runs to 14 residues. In DNA, the CDR3 is TGTGCCAGCAGCAAAGGGTTCCCAGCCCTGAGAGCTTTCTTT. Its translation: CASSKGFPALRAFF.

The J gene is TRBJ1-1, the V gene TRBV14; D gene unclear. This CDR3 region has 15 residues. Trimming took 0 bases from V and 4 from J, leaving 12 bases between them. Germline V gives CDR1 SGHDN, CDR2 FVKESK. CDR3 in amino acids: CASSQERLTGTEAFF. The CDR3 region has the DNA TGTGCCAGCAGCCAAGAACGGTTGACGGGCACTGAAGCTTTCTTT.

The V call is TRBV5-1, the J call TRBJ2-1, with D possibly matching TRBD1 (5 bases). V shed 5 bases and J shed 4 bases, with 13 bases lying between them. Germline CDR1 is SGHRS and CDR2 is YFSETQ. The length of the CDR3 is 14 residues. The CDR3 protein is CASRGRELYNEQFF. Written as DNA, the CDR3 is TGCGCCAGCAGGGGGCGAGAACTGTACAATGAGCAGTTCTTC. Full variable domain (rest looked up from reference TRBV5-1 and TRBJ2-1): KAGVTQTPRYLIKTRGQQVTLSCSPISGHRSVSWYQQTPGQGLQFLFEYFSETQRNKGNFPGRFSGRQFSNSRSEMNVSTLELGDSALYLCASRGRELYNEQFFGPGTRLTVL.

V and J are TRBV27 and TRBJ2-7; the match to TRBD2 covers 13 bases. V shed 6 bases, J shed 6 bases, and the junction held 5 bases outside the gene matches. CDR3 length: 14 amino acids. Germline V gene lookup returns CDR1 MNHEY and CDR2 SMNVEV (reference sequence). The CDR3 reads CASSPGLAGVEQYF. The CDR3 DNA reads as TGTGCCAGCAGCCCTGGACTAGCGGGAGTCGAGCAGTACTTC.

DNA for the CDR3: TGTGCCAGCAGCCTCAGGGGTGAGAAAGCGGGGTACAATGAGCAGTTCTTC. Its translation is CASSLRGEKAGYNEQFF. This chain connects TRBV7-9 to TRBJ2-1; D might be TRBD2 (7 bases). The CDR3 is 17 residues long. Germline assignment: CDR1 SEHNR and CDR2 FQNEAQ (reference sequence). The V end was cut by 5 bases, the J end by 4 bases, with 21 bases between.

The chain links TRBV28 to TRBJ2-7; D not resolved. Germline CDR1 is MDHEN and CDR2 is SYDVKM. The CDR3 consists of 11 residues. Trimming stripped 3 bases from V and 6 bases from J, with 6 bases between. The CDR3 reads CASSFLAEQYF. The CDR3 nucleotides read TGTGCCAGCAGTTTCCTGGCCGAGCAGTACTTC.

The chain couples TRBV5-1 to TRBJ2-1; D not resolved. This CDR3 contains 15 residues. The germline V gene encodes CDR1 SGHRS and CDR2 YFSETQ. V lost 0 bases and J lost 3, with 10 bases in between. The CDR3 nucleotides read TGCGCCAGCAGCTTGGCGCGAAGGAACTACAATGAGCAGTTCTTC. The encoded protein is CASSLARRNYNEQFF.